This TCR beta chain derives from a study of shared clonotypes between healthy human individuals. The length of the CDR3 is 15 residues. The V gene's germline CDR1 is SGHRS and CDR2 YFSETQ. The V and J ends lost 0 bases and 1 base respectively, with 11 bases between them. Comments on this clone: Other DNA sequences of this sample code for an identical CDR3.

Source study methods: Junction-only sequences produced by ImmunoSEQ had no quality scores, so filtering differed. Profiling relied on immunoSEQ multiplex PCR, and the TCRdb table lists in-frame clones only, not all of them. V and J calls plus clone size are reproduced from that table; the DNA served to infer D and trimming. The table lists 2 million to 3 million clones, just over 90% of them singletons. The healthy adult donors were HIV-negative and reported no recent acute infections or vaccinations. Each sample came from a Caucasian adult donor living in Nashville, Tennessee. The sample comprised naive CD4+ T cells sorted from blood. Subset denoted: CD45RA+ positively selected. The chain joins TRBV5-1 to TRBJ2-7, with no clear D. This TCR came from a man younger than 30 in good health. The CDR3 loop is CASSLAPTGSYEQYF. The CDR3 region has the DNA TGCGCCAGCAGCTTGGCCCCCACCGGGTCCTACGAGCAGTACTTC.